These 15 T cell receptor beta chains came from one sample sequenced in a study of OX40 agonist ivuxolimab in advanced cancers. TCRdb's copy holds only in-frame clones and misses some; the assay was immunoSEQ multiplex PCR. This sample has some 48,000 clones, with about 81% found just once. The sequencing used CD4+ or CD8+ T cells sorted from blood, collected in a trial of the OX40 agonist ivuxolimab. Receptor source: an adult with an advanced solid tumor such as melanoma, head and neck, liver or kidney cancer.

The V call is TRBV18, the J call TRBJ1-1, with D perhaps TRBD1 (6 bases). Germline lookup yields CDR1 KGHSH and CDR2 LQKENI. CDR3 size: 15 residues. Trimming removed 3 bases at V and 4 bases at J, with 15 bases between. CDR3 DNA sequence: TGTGCCAGCTCACCGCGAGAGGGGGGGGGCACTGAAGCTTTCTTT. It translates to CASSPREGGGTEAFF.

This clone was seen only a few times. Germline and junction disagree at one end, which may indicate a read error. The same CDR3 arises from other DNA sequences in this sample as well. The CDR3 spells CASSQVTGETNEKLFF. The CDR3 DNA follows: TGTGCCAGCAGCCAAGTAACAGGAGAAACTAATGAAAAACTGTTTTTT. The chain recombines TRBV4-1 with TRBJ1-4, with D possibly matching TRBD1 (5 bases). Germline CDR1 and CDR2: MGHRA and YSYEKL. The CDR3 is 16 amino acids.

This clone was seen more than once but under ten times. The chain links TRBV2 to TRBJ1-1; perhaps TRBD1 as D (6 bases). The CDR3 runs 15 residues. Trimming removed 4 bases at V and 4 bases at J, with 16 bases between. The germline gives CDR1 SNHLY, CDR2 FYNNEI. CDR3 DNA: TGTGCCAGCAGTGGGAATGGGGGGCTCGGCACTGAAGCTTTCTTT. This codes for CASSGNGGLGTEAFF.

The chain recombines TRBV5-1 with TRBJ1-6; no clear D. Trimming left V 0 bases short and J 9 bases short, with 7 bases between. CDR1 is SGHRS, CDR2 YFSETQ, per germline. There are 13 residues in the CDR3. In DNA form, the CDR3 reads TGCGCCAGCAGCTTGGCAGCGCGTTCACCCCTCCACTTT. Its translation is CASSLAARSPLHF. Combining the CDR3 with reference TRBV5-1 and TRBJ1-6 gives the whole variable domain KAGVTQTPRYLIKTRGQQVTLSCSPISGHRSVSWYQQTPGQGLQFLFEYFSETQRNKGNFPGRFSGRQFSNSRSEMNVSTLELGDSALYLCASSLAARSPLHFGNGTRLTVT.

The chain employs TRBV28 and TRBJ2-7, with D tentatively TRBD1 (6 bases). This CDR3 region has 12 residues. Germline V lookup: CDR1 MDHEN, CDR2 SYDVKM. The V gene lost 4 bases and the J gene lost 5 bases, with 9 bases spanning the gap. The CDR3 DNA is TGTGCCAGCAGTTCAGGGGTTCACGAGCAGTACTTC. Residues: CASSSGVHEQYF.

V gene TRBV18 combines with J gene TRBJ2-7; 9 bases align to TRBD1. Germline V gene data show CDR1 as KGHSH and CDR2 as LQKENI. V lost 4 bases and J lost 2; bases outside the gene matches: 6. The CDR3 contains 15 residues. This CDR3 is CASSLGQGITYEQYF. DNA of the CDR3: TGTGCCAGCTCACTCGGACAGGGGATTACCTACGAGCAGTACTTC.

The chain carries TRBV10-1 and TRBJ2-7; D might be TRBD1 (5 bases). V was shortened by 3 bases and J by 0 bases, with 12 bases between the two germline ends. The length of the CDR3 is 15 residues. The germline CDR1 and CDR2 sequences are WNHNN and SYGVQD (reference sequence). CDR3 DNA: TGCGCCAGCAGTGATTTCGCCGACAGCTCCTACGAGCAGTACTTC. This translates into CASSDFADSSYEQYF.

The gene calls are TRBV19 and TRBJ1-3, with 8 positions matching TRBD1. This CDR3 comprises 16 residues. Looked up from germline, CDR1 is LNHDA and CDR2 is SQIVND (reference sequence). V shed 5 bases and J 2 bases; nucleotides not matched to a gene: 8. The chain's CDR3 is CASSPGQGNTGNTIYF. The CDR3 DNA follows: TGTGCCAGTAGTCCCGGACAGGGAAACACTGGAAACACCATATATTTT.

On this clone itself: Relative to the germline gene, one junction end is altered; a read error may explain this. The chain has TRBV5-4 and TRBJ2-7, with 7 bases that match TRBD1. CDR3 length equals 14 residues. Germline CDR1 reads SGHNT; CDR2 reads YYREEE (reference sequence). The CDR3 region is CASSQDREYGEQYF. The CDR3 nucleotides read TGCGCCAGCAGCCAAGACAGGGAATATGGCGAGCAGTACTTC.

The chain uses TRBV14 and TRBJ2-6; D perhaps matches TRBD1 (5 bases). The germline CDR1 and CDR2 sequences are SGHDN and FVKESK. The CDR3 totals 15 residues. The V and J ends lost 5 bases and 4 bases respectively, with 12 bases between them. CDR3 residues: CASSFRVRGANVLTF. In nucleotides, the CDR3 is TGTGCCAGCAGCTTCAGGGTGCGGGGGGCCAACGTCCTGACTTTC.

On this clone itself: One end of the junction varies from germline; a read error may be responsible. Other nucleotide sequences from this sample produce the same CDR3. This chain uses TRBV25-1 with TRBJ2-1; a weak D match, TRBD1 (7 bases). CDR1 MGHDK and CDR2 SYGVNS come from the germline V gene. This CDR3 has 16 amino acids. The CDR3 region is CASSEFGGGLDNEQFF. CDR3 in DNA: TGTGCCAGCAGTGAATTCGGAGGGGGCTTGGACAACGAGCAGTTCTTC.

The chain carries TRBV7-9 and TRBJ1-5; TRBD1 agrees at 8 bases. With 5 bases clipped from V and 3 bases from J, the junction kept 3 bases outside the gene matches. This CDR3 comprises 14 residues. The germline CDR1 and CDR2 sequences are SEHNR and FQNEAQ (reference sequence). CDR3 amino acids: CASSRTGNNQPQHF. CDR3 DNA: TGTGCCAGCAGCAGGACAGGGAACAATCAGCCCCAGCATTTT.

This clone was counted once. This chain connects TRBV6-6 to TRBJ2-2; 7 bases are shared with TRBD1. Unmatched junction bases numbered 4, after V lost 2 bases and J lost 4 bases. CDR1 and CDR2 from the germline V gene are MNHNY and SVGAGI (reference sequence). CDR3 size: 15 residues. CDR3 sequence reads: CASSYIGGGTGELFF. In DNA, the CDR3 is TGTGCCAGCAGTTACATAGGGGGCGGCACCGGGGAGCTGTTTTTT.

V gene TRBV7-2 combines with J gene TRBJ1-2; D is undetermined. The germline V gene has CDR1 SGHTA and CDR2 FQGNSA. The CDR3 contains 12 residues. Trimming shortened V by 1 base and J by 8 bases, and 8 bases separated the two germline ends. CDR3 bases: TGTGCCAGCAGCTTAGGCCAGAGGGGCTACACCTTC. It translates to CASSLGQRGYTF.

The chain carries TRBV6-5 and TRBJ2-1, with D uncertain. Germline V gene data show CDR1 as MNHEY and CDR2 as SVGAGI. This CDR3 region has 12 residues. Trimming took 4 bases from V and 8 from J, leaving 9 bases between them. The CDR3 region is CASSFGRDEQFF. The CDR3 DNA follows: TGTGCCAGCAGTTTCGGACGGGATGAGCAGTTCTTC.